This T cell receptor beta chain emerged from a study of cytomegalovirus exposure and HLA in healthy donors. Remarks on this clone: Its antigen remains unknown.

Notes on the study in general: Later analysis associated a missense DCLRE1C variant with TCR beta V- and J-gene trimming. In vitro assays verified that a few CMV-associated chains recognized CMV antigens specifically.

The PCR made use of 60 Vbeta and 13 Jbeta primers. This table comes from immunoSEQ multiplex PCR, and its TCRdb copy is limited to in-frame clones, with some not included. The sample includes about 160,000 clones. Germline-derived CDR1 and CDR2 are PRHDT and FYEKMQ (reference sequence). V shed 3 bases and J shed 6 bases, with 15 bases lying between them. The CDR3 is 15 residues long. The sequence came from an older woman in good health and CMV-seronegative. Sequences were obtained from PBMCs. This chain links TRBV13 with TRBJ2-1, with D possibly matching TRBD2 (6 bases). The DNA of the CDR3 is TGTGCCAGCAGCTTTTCTTCGGGGGTGGGCAATGAGCAGTTCTTC. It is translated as CASSFSSGVGNEQFF.